The clone carrying this T cell receptor (beta chain) was counted at least ten times. TCR beta CDR3 regions were amplified from RNA. First-round RT-PCR targeting the TCR CDR3 was performed with the HTBI primer set. Using its own MiXCR run on the multiplex PCR reads, TCRdb lists one record per CDR3 protein. The table has more than 55,000 distinct CDR3 sequences, 53% seen once. This specimen belongs to a study of T cells in Graves' hyperthyroidism and ophthalmopathy. Study in general: Peripheral blood draws took place at initial diagnosis, ahead of any treatment.

The diagnostic basis comprised clinical symptoms, serum thyroxine and TRAb, thyroid ultrasound and orbital computed tomography. The sample comprised blood. The sequence derives from a woman aged 60 to 75 with Graves' ophthalmopathy.

CDR3 loop: CASGRGSDEQYF. In DNA, the CDR3 is TGTGCCAGCGGCAGGGGGTCAGACGAGCAGTACTTC. This chain connects TRBV7-9 to TRBJ2-7; 7 bases line up with TRBD1. The CDR3 length is 12 residues. V was pared by 8 bases and J by 5 bases, with 6 bases of the junction left unmatched. In germline, CDR1 is SEHNR, CDR2 FQNEAQ (reference sequence).